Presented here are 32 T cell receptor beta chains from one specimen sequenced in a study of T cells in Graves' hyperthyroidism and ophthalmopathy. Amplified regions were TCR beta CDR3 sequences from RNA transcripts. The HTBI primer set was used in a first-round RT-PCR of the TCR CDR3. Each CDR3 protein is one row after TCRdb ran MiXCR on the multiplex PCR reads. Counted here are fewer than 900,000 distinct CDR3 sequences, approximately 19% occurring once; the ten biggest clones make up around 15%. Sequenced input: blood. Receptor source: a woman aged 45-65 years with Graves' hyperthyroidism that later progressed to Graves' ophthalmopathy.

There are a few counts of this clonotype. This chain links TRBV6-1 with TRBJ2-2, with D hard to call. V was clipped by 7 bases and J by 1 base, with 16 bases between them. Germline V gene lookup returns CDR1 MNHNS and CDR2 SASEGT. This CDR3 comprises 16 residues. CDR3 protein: CASKIRHHLNTGELFF. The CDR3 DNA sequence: TGTGCCAGCAAGATTCGACACCACCTGAACACCGGGGAGCTGTTTTTT.

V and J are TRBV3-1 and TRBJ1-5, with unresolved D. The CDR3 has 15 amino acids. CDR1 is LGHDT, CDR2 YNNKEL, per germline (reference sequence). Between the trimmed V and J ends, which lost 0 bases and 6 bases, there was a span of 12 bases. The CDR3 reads CASSQDAVGRQPQHF. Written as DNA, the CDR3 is TGTGCCAGCAGCCAAGATGCGGTAGGGCGTCAGCCCCAGCATTTT. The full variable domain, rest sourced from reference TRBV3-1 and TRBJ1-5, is DTAVSQTPKYLVTQMGNDKSIKCEQNLGHDTMYWYKQDSKKFLKIMFSYNNKELIINETVPNRFSPKSPDKAHLNLHINSLELGDSAVYFCASSQDAVGRQPQHFGDGTRLSIL.

CDR3 DNA: TGTGCCACTAAACGCGGGCCCTCCTACGAGCAGTACTTC. Its protein product is CATKRGPSYEQYF. The gene calls are TRBV6-1 and TRBJ2-7; TRBD2 is a possible D gene (5 bases). Per the germline V gene, CDR1 is MNHNS and CDR2 is SASEGT. This CDR3 contains 13 residues. V lost 10 bases and J lost 0, with 13 bases in between.

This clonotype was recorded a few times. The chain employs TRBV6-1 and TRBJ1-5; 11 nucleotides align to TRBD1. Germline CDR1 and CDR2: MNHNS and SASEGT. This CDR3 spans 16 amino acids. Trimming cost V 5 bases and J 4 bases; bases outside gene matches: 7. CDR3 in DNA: TGTGCCAGCAGTTCCAACCGGGACAGGGGGAATCAGCCCCAGCATTTT. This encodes CASSSNRDRGNQPQHF.

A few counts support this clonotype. CDR3: CASSIGGQYGYTF. The CDR3 DNA reads TGTGCCAGTAGTATCGGGGGCCAGTATGGCTACACCTTC. V gene TRBV19 combines with J gene TRBJ1-2; D possibly corresponds to TRBD1 (6 bases). Germline V gene data show CDR1 as LNHDA and CDR2 as SQIVND (reference sequence). This CDR3 has 13 amino acids. Between the trimmed V and J ends, which lost 3 bases and 5 bases, there was a span of 10 bases.

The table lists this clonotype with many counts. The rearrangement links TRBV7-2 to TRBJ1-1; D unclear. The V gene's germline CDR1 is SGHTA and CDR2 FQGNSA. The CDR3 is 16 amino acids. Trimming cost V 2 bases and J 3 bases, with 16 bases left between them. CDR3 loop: CASSLRSRVQDTEAFF. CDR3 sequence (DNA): TGTGCCAGCAGCTTAAGATCCCGGGTTCAGGACACTGAAGCTTTCTTT.

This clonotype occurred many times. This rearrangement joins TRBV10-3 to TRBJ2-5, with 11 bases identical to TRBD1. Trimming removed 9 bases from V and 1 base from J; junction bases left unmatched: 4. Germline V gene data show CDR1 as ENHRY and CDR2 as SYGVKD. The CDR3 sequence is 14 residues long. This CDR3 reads CAMGTGGIQETQYF. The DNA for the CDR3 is TGTGCCATGGGGACAGGGGGAATCCAAGAGACCCAGTACTTC.

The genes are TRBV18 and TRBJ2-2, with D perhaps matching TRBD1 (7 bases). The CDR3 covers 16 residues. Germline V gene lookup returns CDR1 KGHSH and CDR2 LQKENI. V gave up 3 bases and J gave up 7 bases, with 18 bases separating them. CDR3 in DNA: TGTGCCAGCTCACCCAGGGGGGCACATCCTCTCGGGGAGCTGTTTTTT. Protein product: CASSPRGAHPLGELFF.

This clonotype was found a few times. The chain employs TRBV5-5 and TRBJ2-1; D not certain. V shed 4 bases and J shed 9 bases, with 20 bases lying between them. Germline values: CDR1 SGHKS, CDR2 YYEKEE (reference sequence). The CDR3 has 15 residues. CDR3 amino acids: CASSSTITRVGEQFF. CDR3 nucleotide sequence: TGTGCCAGCAGCAGTACTATTACACGGGTTGGTGAGCAGTTCTTC. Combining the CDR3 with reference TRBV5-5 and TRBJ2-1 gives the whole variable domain DAGVTQSPTHLIKTRGQQVTLRCSPISGHKSVSWYQQVLGQGPQFIFQYYEKEERGRGNFPDRFSARQFPNYSSELNVNALLLGDSALYLCASSSTITRVGEQFFGPGTRLTVL.

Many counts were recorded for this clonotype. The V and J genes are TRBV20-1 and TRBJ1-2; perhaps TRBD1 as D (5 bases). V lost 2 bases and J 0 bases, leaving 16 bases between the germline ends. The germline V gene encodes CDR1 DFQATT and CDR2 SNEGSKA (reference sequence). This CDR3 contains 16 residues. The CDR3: CSARKDGGVSNYGYTF. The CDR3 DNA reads TGCAGTGCTAGAAAGGATGGGGGGGTCTCTAACTATGGCTACACCTTC.

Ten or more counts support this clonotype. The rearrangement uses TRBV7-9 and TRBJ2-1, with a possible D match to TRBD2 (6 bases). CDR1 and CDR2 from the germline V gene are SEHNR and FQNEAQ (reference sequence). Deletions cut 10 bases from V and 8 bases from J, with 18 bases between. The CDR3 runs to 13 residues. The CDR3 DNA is TGTGCCATAGAGCAGCTAGCGCCGGATGAGCAGTTCTTC. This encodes CAIEQLAPDEQFF. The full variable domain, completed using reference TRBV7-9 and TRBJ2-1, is DTGVSQNPRHKITKRGQNVTFRCDPISEHNRLYWYRQTLGQGPEFLTYFQNEAQLEKSRLLSDRFSAERPKGSFSTLEIQRTEQGDSAMYLCAIEQLAPDEQFFGPGTRLTVL.

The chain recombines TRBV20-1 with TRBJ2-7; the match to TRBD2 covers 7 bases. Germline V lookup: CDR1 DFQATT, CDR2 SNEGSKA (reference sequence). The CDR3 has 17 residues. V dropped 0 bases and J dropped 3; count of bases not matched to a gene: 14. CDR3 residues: CSARDRFVRLAIYEQYF. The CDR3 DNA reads TGCAGTGCTAGAGATCGATTTGTGAGACTAGCCATCTACGAGCAGTACTTC.

CDR3 in amino acids: CASSRTTRNQETQYF. The CDR3 DNA reads TGTGCCAGTAGTAGAACGACTAGGAACCAAGAGACCCAGTACTTC. The chain joins TRBV19 to TRBJ2-5, with D tentatively TRBD2 (6 bases). CDR3 size: 15 residues. The germline V gene has CDR1 LNHDA and CDR2 SQIVND (reference sequence). The germline V and J ends were trimmed by 4 bases and 0 bases, with 12 bases remaining between them.

CDR3 in DNA: TGTGCCTCGCTTGGGTTGGGCTATGGCTACACCTTC. Protein product: CASLGLGYGYTF. This chain uses TRBV12-3 or TRBV12-4 with TRBJ1-2; D remains unclear. This CDR3 is 12 amino acids long. The V gene lost 11 bases and the J gene lost 4 bases, with 14 bases spanning the gap.

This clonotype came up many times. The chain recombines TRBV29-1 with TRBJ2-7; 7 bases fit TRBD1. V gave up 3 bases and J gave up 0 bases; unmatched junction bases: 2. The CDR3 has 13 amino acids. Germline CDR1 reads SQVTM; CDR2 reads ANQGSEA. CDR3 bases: TGCAGCGTTGAGGACAGGAGCTCCTACGAGCAGTACTTC. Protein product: CSVEDRSSYEQYF.

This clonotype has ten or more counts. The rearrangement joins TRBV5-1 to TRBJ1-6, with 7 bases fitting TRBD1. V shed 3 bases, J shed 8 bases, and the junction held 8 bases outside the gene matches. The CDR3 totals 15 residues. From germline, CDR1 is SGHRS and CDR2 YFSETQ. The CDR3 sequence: CASSSQTGIDSPLHF. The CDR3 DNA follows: TGCGCCAGCAGCTCCCAGACAGGGATCGATTCACCCCTCCACTTT.

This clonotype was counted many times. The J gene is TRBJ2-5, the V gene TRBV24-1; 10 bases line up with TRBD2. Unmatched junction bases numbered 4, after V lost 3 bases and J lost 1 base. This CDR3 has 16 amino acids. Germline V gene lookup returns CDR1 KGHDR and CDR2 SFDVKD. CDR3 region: CATSDTLAGAQETQYF. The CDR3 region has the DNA TGTGCCACCAGTGATACCCTAGCGGGGGCCCAAGAGACCCAGTACTTC.

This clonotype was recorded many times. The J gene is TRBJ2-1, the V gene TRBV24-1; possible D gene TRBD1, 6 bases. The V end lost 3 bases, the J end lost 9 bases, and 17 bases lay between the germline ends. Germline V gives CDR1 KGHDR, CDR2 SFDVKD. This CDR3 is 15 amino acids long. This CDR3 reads CATSDQGTPGVEQFF. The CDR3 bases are TGTGCCACCAGTGATCAGGGGACGCCTGGGGTTGAGCAGTTCTTC.

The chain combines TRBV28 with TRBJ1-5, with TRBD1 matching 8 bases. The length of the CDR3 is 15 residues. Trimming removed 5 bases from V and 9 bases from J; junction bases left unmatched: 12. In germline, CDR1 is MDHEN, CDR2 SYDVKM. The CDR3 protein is CASSVPRTGRPPQHF. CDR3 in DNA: TGTGCCAGCAGTGTACCCCGGACAGGGAGGCCGCCCCAGCATTTT.

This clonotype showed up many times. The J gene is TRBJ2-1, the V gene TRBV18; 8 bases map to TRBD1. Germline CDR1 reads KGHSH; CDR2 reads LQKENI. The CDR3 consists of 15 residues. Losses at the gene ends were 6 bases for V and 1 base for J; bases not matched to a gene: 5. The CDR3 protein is CASSPGQGSYNEQFF. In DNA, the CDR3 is TGTGCCAGCTCTCCAGGACAGGGTTCCTACAATGAGCAGTTCTTC.

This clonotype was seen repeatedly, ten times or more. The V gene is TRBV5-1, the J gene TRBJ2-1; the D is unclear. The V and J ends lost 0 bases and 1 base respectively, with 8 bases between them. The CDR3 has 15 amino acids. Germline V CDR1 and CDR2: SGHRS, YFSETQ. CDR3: CASSLEHGSYNEQFF. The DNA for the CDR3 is TGCGCCAGCAGCTTGGAGCACGGATCCTACAATGAGCAGTTCTTC.

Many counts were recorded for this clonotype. The CDR3 region has the DNA TGTGCCAGCAGCTTCAAGGGACGGCAGACCTATGGCTACACCTTC. Residues: CASSFKGRQTYGYTF. The chain recombines TRBV13 with TRBJ1-2; TRBD1 might be the D (5 bases). The CDR3 is 15 amino acids. Trimming pared 3 bases from V and 4 bases from J, leaving 15 bases between. Germline V lookup: CDR1 PRHDT, CDR2 FYEKMQ (reference sequence). Variable domain in full (rest from reference TRBV13 and TRBJ1-2): AAGVIQSPRHLIKEKRETATLKCYPIPRHDTVYWYQQGPGQDPQFLISFYEKMQSDKGSIPDRFSAQQFSDYHSELNMSSLELGDSALYFCASSFKGRQTYGYTFGSGTRLTVV.

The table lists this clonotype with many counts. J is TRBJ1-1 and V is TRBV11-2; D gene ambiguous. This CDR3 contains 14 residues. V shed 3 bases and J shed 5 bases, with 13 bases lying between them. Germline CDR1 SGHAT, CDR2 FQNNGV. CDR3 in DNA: TGTGCCAGCAGCTTTGAAAGGGTTGGAACTGAAGCTTTCTTT. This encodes CASSFERVGTEAFF. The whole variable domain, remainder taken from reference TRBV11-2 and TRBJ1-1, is EAGVAQSPRYKIIEKRQSVAFWCNPISGHATLYWYQQILGQGPKLLIQFQNNGVVDDSQLPKDRFSAERLKGVDSTLKIQPAKLEDSAVYLCASSFERVGTEAFFGQGTRLTVV.

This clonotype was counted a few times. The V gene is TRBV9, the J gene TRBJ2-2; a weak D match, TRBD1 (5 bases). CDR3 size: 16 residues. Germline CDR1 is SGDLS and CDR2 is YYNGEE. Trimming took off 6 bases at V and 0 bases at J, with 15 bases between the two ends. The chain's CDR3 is CASTDSTESNTGELFF. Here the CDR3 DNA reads TGTGCCAGCACCGACTCGACAGAGTCGAACACCGGGGAGCTGTTTTTT.

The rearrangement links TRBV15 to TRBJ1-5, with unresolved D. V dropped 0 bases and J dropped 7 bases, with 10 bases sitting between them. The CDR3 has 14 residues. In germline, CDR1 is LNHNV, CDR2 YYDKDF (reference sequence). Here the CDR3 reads CATSREGGGQPQHF. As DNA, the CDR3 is TGTGCCACCAGCAGAGAGGGAGGTGGACAGCCCCAGCATTTT.

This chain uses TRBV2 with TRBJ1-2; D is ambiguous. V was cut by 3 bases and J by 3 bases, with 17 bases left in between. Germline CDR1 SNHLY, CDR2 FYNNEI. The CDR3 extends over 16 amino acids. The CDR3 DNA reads TGTGCCAGCAGTGACTCCGGATGGGGAGAAGACTATGGCTACACCTTC. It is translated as CASSDSGWGEDYGYTF.

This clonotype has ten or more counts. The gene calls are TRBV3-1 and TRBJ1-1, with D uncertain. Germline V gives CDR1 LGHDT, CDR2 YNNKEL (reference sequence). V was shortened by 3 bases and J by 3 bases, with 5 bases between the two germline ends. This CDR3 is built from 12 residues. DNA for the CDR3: TGTGCCAGCAGCCATCGGGACACTGAAGCTTTCTTT. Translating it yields CASSHRDTEAFF.

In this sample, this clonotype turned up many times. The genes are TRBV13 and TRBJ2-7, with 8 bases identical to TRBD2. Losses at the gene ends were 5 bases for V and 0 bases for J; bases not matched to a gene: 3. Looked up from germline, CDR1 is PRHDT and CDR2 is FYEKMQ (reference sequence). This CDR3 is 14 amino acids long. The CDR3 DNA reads TGTGCCAGCAGCCCCGGGGGGGACTCCTACGAGCAGTACTTC. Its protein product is CASSPGGDSYEQYF.

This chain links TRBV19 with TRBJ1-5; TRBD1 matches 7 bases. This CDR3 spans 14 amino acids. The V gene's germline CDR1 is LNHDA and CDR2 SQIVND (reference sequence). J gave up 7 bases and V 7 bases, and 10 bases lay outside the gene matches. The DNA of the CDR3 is TGTGCCAGTACTACGGACAGGCGTGACCAGCCCCAGCATTTT. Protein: CASTTDRRDQPQHF.

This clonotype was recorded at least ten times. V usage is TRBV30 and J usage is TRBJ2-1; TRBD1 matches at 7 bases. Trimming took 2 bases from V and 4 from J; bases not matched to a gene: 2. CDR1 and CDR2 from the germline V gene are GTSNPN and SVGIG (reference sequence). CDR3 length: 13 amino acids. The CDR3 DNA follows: TGTGCCTGGAGTCAGGGGGAGTACAATGAGCAGTTCTTC. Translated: CAWSQGEYNEQFF.

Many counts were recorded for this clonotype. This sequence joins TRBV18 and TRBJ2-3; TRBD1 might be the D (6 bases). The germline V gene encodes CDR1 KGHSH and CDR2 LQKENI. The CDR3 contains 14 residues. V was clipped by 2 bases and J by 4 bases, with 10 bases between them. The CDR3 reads CASSPGGSADTQYF. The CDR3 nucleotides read TGTGCCAGCTCACCAGGGGGCTCGGCAGATACGCAGTATTTT.

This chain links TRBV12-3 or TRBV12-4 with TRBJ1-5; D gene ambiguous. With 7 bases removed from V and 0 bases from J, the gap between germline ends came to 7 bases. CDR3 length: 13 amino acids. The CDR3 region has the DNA TGTGCCAGCAAATACGATAGCAATCAGCCCCAGCATTTT. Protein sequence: CASKYDSNQPQHF.